The 3 T cell receptor beta chains in this list originate from one sample, sequenced in a study of T cells after yellow fever vaccination. TCRdb fed the 5' RACE reads into MiXCR, producing one record per CDR3 protein. The sample has about 230,000 distinct CDR3 sequences; over 6.5% are singletons. Sequences were derived from CD4+ T cells sorted from PBMCs, sampled on the day of the yellow fever booster vaccination. These receptors were obtained from a man aged 25 to 45 who received the YFV17D yellow fever vaccine.

This clonotype came up many times. The chain employs TRBV3-1 and TRBJ2-3; the D is unclear. This CDR3 is built from 12 residues. V lost 1 base and J lost 6, with 5 bases in between. CDR1 and CDR2 (germline): LGHDT, YNNKEL (reference sequence). The CDR3 DNA sequence: TGTGCCAGCAGCCAAGTGGGTGATACGCAGTATTTT. Translation gives CASSQVGDTQYF.

This clonotype was detected a few times. This chain joins TRBV20-1 and TRBJ1-1; maybe TRBD1 (6 bases). Between the trimmed V and J ends, which lost 0 bases and 0 bases, there was a span of 11 bases. Germline V gives CDR1 DFQATT, CDR2 SNEGSKA (reference sequence). CDR3 length: 15 amino acids. The CDR3 protein is CSARDRGVLNTEAFF. The CDR3 DNA is TGCAGTGCTAGAGATAGGGGGGTTCTGAACACTGAAGCTTTCTTT.

The genes are TRBV6-1 and TRBJ2-7, with D possibly called TRBD1 or TRBD2 (5 bases each). Germline CDR1 reads MNHNS; CDR2 reads SASEGT. This CDR3 is 15 amino acids long. V was clipped by 7 bases and J by 2 bases, with 18 bases between them. As DNA, the CDR3 is TGTGCCAGCACCTACCTGGGGCACGGGGCCTACGAGCAGTACTTC. Residues: CASTYLGHGAYEQYF.